This T cell receptor (beta chain) appears in the sequencing data of a study of breast tumors, draining lymph nodes, adjacent tissues. Breast cancer patients provided tissue from their axillary draining lymph nodes. MiXCR, applied by TCRdb to the multiplex PCR reads, yields one record per CDR3 protein. The data hold over 200,000 distinct CDR3 sequences, with less than 40% observed a single time. This clonotype was counted many times. The germline CDR1 and CDR2 sequences are SGHDT and YYEEEE. The length of the CDR3 is 16 residues. Unmatched junction bases numbered 12, after V lost 5 bases and J lost 3 bases.

The sequencing sample was made of axillary lymph node tissue. The chain has TRBV5-6 and TRBJ2-3, with 7 bases lining up with TRBD2. This clonotype was obtained from a female donor with breast cancer. Some clones in this sample may be carry-over from other donors' samples. CDR3: CASSYLLARGTDTQYF. Here the CDR3 DNA reads TGTGCCAGCAGTTATTTACTAGCGAGAGGTACAGATACGCAGTATTTT.